The 8 T cell receptor beta chains in this list originate from one sample, sequenced in a study of radiation and T cells in renal cell carcinoma. Documented time point: blood 4 weeks post-SBRT, at nephrectomy. Treatment indicated: 15 Gy SBRT to primary tumor, nephrectomy 4 weeks later. The protocol was immunoSEQ multiplex PCR, while the TCRdb copy is restricted to in-frame clones and leaves out a portion. Of about 100,000 clones in the sample, 80% to 90% were seen once. The specimen comprised blood, sampled from a patient whose treatment included radiotherapy and nephrectomy. These receptors were obtained from a man in his fifties or sixties with renal cell carcinoma.

The chain is built from TRBV5-1 and TRBJ2-1, with TRBD2 matching 7 bases. The V gene end was trimmed by 7 bases and the J gene end by 6 bases; junction bases not matched to a gene: 22. The germline V gene encodes CDR1 SGHRS and CDR2 YFSETQ. The CDR3 has 18 amino acids. The CDR3 reads CASRTGQGGTPGSNEQFF. DNA of the CDR3: TGCGCCAGCCGCACGGGGCAGGGAGGGACGCCCGGGAGCAATGAGCAGTTCTTC.

This clone was counted at least ten times. The rearrangement uses TRBV19 and TRBJ1-1; no clear D. The CDR3 consists of 15 residues. V lost 5 bases and J 6 bases, leaving 19 bases between the germline ends. Germline CDR1 reads LNHDA; CDR2 reads SQIVND (reference sequence). For the CDR3, the DNA is TGTGCCAGTAGTCCCCGGACCTACCCAGCGGCTGAAGCTTTCTTT. This encodes CASSPRTYPAAEAFF.

The chain recombines TRBV10-1 with TRBJ2-1; TRBD2 matches 9 bases. This CDR3 contains 17 residues. The germline gives CDR1 WNHNN, CDR2 SYGVQD (reference sequence). With V trimmed by 3 bases and J by 9 bases, 15 bases remained unmatched. This CDR3 is CASSEIMGLATVGEQFF. The CDR3 DNA reads as TGCGCCAGCAGTGAAATCATGGGACTAGCAACTGTAGGTGAGCAGTTCTTC.

For this clone: This sample includes further DNA sequences coding for the same CDR3. The chain links TRBV19 to TRBJ2-5; TRBD2 is a possible D gene (6 bases). V lost 4 bases, J lost 0 bases, and 6 bases lay in between. Germline CDR1 reads LNHDA; CDR2 reads SQIVND (reference sequence). The CDR3 sequence is 13 residues long. CDR3 DNA sequence: TGTGCCAGTAGTAGGGACTACCAAGAGACCCAGTACTTC. This encodes CASSRDYQETQYF.

The chain carries TRBV5-4 and TRBJ1-2, with a weak D call TRBD1 (5 bases). This CDR3 contains 14 residues. Looked up from germline, CDR1 is SGHNT and CDR2 is YYREEE (reference sequence). Trimming cost V 6 bases and J 2 bases, with 14 bases left between them. The CDR3 loop is CASNFGGRNYGYTF. The DNA of the CDR3 is TGTGCCAGCAACTTTGGGGGACGGAACTATGGCTACACCTTC.

This sequence joins TRBV28 and TRBJ2-7; 13 bases agree with TRBD2. The CDR3 loop spans 18 amino acids. Trimming cost V 3 bases and J 2 bases; bases outside gene matches: 10. Germline V lookup: CDR1 MDHEN, CDR2 SYDVKM. For the CDR3, the DNA is TGTGCCAGCAGTTTCCCACTAGCGGGAGGGCCTCTAGCCTACGAGCAGTACTTC. It specifies CASSFPLAGGPLAYEQYF.

This rearrangement joins TRBV6-1 to TRBJ2-3, with D hard to call. The CDR3 has 14 amino acids. Germline V CDR1 and CDR2: MNHNS, SASEGT. V lost 10 bases, J lost 0 bases, and 14 bases lay in between. This CDR3 reads CATSPVRSTDTQYF. CDR3 DNA sequence: TGTGCCACCTCCCCGGTTCGGAGCACAGATACGCAGTATTTT.

The CDR3: CAWSVPPPGPDSPLHF. CDR3 coding DNA: TGTGCCTGGAGTGTACCTCCCCCAGGGCCCGATTCACCCCTCCACTTT. The chain has TRBV30 and TRBJ1-6; TRBD1 is a possible D gene (5 bases). Trimming left V 0 bases short and J 8 bases short, with 17 bases between. This CDR3 has 16 residues. The germline gives CDR1 GTSNPN, CDR2 SVGIG (reference sequence).